The sequence of this T cell receptor (beta chain) was determined in a study of technical replicates of blood from a handful of donors. This table comes from immunoSEQ multiplex PCR, and its TCRdb copy is limited to in-frame clones, with some not included. The sample carries roughly 100,000 clones, 90% to 96% recorded once. Sequencing was performed on T cells isolated from PBMCs. The clonotype originates from a human donor in good health.

The chain's CDR3 is CASSSREANTGELFF. As DNA, the CDR3 is TGTGCCAGCAGCTCCCGGGAGGCGAACACCGGGGAGCTGTTTTTT. This chain connects TRBV9 to TRBJ2-2; 7 positions agree with TRBD2. The CDR3 runs 15 residues. Germline values: CDR1 SGDLS, CDR2 YYNGEE. J was trimmed by 0 bases and V by 4 bases; bases with no gene match: 3.